This TCR beta chain was identified in a study of shared clonotypes between healthy human individuals. This clone was seen more than once but under ten times. CDR1 is MDHEN, CDR2 SYDVKM, per germline. The length of the CDR3 is 17 residues. Trimming cost V 6 bases and J 0 bases, with 18 bases left between them. The protocol was immunoSEQ multiplex PCR, while the TCRdb copy is restricted to in-frame clones and leaves out a portion. This table holds about 560,000 clones, around three quarters found once. This chain joins TRBV28 and TRBJ2-4; a weak D match, TRBD1 (6 bases). The sequencing sample was made of PBMCs. The sequence derives from a woman in her forties in good health. Some clones in this sample may be carry-over from other donors' samples. The DNA of the CDR3 is TGTGCCAGCAGAAAAGTCAGGGGACCGATAGCCAAAAACATTCAGTACTTC. Its protein product is CASRKVRGPIAKNIQYF. Variable domain in full (rest from reference TRBV28 and TRBJ2-4): DVKVTQSSRYLVKRTGEKVFLECVQDMDHENMFWYRQDPGLGLRLIYFSYDVKMKEKGDIPEGYSVSREKKERFSLILESASTNQTSMYLCASRKVRGPIAKNIQYFGAGTRLSVL.